This entry lists 2 T cell receptor beta chains sequenced from one sample in a study of CD8 T cells in ankylosing spondylitis. Findings and caveats of the study: Characteristic, it appeared, of ankylosing spondylitis blood was a TCR beta motif of eight highly homologous variants.

These receptors' antigens are unknown. TCRdb reanalysed the 5' RACE reads using MiXCR and keeps one entry per CDR3 protein. The profile shows around 890,000 distinct CDR3 sequences, approximately 10% of them singletons. The specimen was blood, either unsorted or a sorted T cell fraction (not recorded which). The receptors originated from a male donor with ankylosing spondylitis.

This sequence joins TRBV20-1 and TRBJ1-1; D gene ambiguous. The germline V gene has CDR1 DFQATT and CDR2 SNEGSKA (reference sequence). V was clipped by 3 bases and J by 8 bases, with 7 bases between them. The CDR3 is made up of 10 amino acids. CDR3 loop: CSARPWEAFF. For the CDR3, the DNA is TGCAGTGCTAGGCCCTGGGAAGCTTTCTTT.

This chain uses TRBV19 with TRBJ2-7; TRBD1 matches at 10 bases. Losses at the gene ends were 4 bases for V and 4 bases for J; bases not matched to a gene: 7. Germline CDR1 and CDR2: LNHDA and SQIVND (reference sequence). The CDR3 spans 15 residues. Here the CDR3 reads CASSRKGTGAYEQYF. For the CDR3, the DNA is TGTGCCAGTAGTAGAAAGGGGACAGGGGCTTACGAGCAGTACTTC.